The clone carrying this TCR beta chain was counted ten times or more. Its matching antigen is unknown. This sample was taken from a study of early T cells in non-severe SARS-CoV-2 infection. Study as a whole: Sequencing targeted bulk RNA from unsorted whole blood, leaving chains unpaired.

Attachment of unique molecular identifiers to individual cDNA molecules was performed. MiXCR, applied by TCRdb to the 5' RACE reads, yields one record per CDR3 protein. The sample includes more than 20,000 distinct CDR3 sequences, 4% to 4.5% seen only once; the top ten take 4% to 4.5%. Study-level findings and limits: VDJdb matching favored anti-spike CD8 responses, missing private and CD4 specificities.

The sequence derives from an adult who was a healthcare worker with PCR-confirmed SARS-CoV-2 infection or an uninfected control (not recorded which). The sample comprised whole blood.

This CDR3 is CASTPGQGNQPQHF. For the CDR3, the DNA is TGTGCCAGCACCCCTGGACAGGGCAATCAGCCCCAGCATTTT. The chain employs TRBV12-3 or TRBV12-4 and TRBJ1-5; 7 bases are a match to TRBD1. J gave up 2 bases and V 7 bases, and 5 bases lay outside the gene matches. The CDR3 is made up of 14 amino acids.